Sequencing of this T cell receptor (beta chain) was carried out in a study of beta chain features in type 1 diabetes. Study-wide background: Analysis included 107,917,701 sorted cells drawn from all samples. Whole-study findings and limits: PCR might pick shorter templates more often, in the same way for patients and controls.

Germline loops: CDR1 GTSNPN, CDR2 SVGIG (reference sequence). V shed 5 bases and J 0 bases; nucleotides not matched to a gene: 6. The CDR3 extends over 15 amino acids. Comments on this clone: The antigen remains unidentified. Other DNA variants within this sample encode the same CDR3.

All of the isolated RNA was reverse transcribed, so expressed TCRB transcripts were sequenced. The protocol was immunoSEQ multiplex PCR, while the TCRdb copy is restricted to in-frame clones and leaves out a portion. Of 200,000 to 250,000 clones in the sample, over 8.5% were seen once. The clonotype was recovered from a young woman in good health. The sample comprised naive CD4+ T cells from blood. The genes are TRBV30 and TRBJ2-3; 9 bases are a match to TRBD2. CDR3 sequence: CAWPTSGDSTDTQYF. DNA for the CDR3: TGTGCCTGGCCGACTAGCGGAGACAGCACAGATACGCAGTATTTT.